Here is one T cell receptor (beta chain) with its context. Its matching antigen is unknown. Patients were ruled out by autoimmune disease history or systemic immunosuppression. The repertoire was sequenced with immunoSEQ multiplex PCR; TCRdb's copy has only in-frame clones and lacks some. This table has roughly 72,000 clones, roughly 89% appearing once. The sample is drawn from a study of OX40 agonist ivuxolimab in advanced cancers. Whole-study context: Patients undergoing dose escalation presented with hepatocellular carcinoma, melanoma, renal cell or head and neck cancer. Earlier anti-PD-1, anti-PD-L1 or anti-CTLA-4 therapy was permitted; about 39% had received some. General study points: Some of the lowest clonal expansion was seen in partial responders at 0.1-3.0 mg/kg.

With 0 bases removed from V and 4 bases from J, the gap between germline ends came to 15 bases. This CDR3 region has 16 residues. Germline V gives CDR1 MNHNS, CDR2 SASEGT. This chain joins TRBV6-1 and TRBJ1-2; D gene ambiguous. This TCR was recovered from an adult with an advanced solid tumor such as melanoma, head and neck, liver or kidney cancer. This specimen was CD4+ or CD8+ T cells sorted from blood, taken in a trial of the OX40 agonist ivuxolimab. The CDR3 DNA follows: TGTGCCAGCAGTGAAGCCAACCACCCTGCGACCTATGGCTACACCTTC. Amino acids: CASSEANHPATYGYTF.